This T cell receptor beta chain was recovered during a study of immune reconstitution after stem cell transplant in scleroderma. TCRdb independently ran MiXCR on the RT-PCR reads; one entry per CDR3 protein. The sample holds 5,000 or so distinct CDR3 sequences, 8.5% seen once. This clonotype has just a few counts. CDR1 and CDR2 (germline): SEHNR, FQNEAQ (reference sequence). Trimming pared 5 bases from V and 6 bases from J, leaving 15 bases between. CDR3 length equals 14 residues. V gene TRBV7-9 combines with J gene TRBJ2-3; D uncertain. The sample was gathered before or after autologous hematopoietic stem cell transplantation (not recorded which). The origin of this receptor is a male donor with systemic sclerosis. CDR3 amino acids: CASSALENGDTQYF. In DNA, the CDR3 is TGTGCCAGCAGCGCTTTAGAGAACGGGGATACGCAGTATTTT.